This TCR beta chain was found in a study of T cell changes during pregnancy in multiple sclerosis. The CDR3 has 15 amino acids. V was clipped by 3 bases and J by 0 bases, with 9 bases between them. Looked up from germline, CDR1 is MRHNA and CDR2 is SNTAGT. The method was immunoSEQ multiplex PCR; TCRdb's version includes in-frame clones alone and lacks a portion of them. The sample consists of 50,000 to 80,000 clones, roughly 92% of them appearing once. The TCR originated in a female donor with multiple sclerosis, enrolled in a pregnancy study. Sequences were derived from peripheral blood, sampled in the second trimester of pregnancy. The genes are TRBV6-4 and TRBJ2-1; perhaps TRBD1 as D (5 bases). CDR3 protein: CASSEGVSSYNEQFF. CDR3 bases: TGTGCCAGCAGTGAAGGGGTTAGCTCCTACAATGAGCAGTTCTTC.